These T cell receptor beta chains were read from a single sample in a study of cytomegalovirus exposure and HLA in healthy donors. TCRdb keeps only in-frame clones here, not all; method: immunoSEQ multiplex PCR. Among about 36,000 clones, 55% to 75% were seen once, and the ten largest hold approximately 6.1%. The sample consisted of PBMCs. The receptor source for this set is a young man in good health and CMV-seronegative. Each CDR3 is given with its conserved first and last residue. The order of the fields is J gene, D gene, clone size, V gene, CDR3 protein, CDR3 DNA. The D gene is left open where the match is weak. Only some rows state a clone size, as once, few, many or a class for expanded clones.

j_gene: TRBJ2-1; d_gene: TRBD1; abundance: once; v_gene: TRBV4-2; CDR3aa: CASSQEAGGYNEQFF; CDR3nt: TGTGCCAGCAGCCAAGAGGCAGGGGGCTACAATGAGCAGTTCTTC
j_gene: TRBJ2-5; d_gene: -; abundance: -; v_gene: TRBV7-7; CDR3aa: CASSLSGIGETQYF; CDR3nt: TGTGCTAGCAGCTTATCCGGGATCGGAGAGACCCAGTACTTC
j_gene: TRBJ2-1; d_gene: TRBD1; abundance: once; v_gene: TRBV11-3; CDR3aa: CASSKGAGRGNEQFF; CDR3nt: TGTGCCAGCAGCAAGGGGGCAGGGAGAGGGAATGAGCAGTTCTTC
j_gene: TRBJ2-7; d_gene: -; abundance: once; v_gene: TRBV5-1; CDR3aa: CASSRAGGTYEQYF; CDR3nt: TGCGCCAGCAGTAGGGCAGGGGGGACCTACGAGCAGTACTTC
j_gene: TRBJ2-1; d_gene: -; abundance: -; v_gene: TRBV6-5; CDR3aa: CASSYSSSYNEQFF; CDR3nt: TGTGCCAGCAGTTACTCTTCCAGCTACAATGAGCAGTTCTTC
j_gene: TRBJ1-1; d_gene: TRBD1; abundance: -; v_gene: TRBV4-1; CDR3aa: CASSQRTGPNTEAFF; CDR3nt: TGCGCCAGCAGCCAACGGACAGGCCCGAACACTGAAGCTTTCTTT
j_gene: TRBJ1-5; d_gene: -; abundance: -; v_gene: TRBV6-1; CDR3aa: CASEGNRNQPQHF; CDR3nt: TGTGCCAGCGAGGGTAATCGCAATCAGCCCCAGCATTTT
j_gene: TRBJ2-1; d_gene: TRBD2; abundance: -; v_gene: TRBV11-2; CDR3aa: CASSFRGRTLLDEQFF; CDR3nt: TGTGCCAGCAGCTTTCGCGGGAGGACTCTTTTGGATGAGCAGTTCTTC
j_gene: TRBJ2-3; d_gene: TRBD1; abundance: -; v_gene: TRBV6-5; CDR3aa: CASSYSTGSRTDTQYF; CDR3nt: TGTGCCAGCAGTTACTCGACAGGGTCCCGCACAGATACGCAGTATTTT
j_gene: TRBJ1-5; d_gene: TRBD1; abundance: -; v_gene: TRBV6-1; CDR3aa: CASSGDRDSNQPQHF; CDR3nt: TGTGCCAGCAGTGGGGACAGGGATAGCAATCAGCCCCAGCATTTT
j_gene: TRBJ2-1; d_gene: -; abundance: -; v_gene: TRBV6-5; CDR3aa: CASSGIAAYNEQFF; CDR3nt: TGTGCCAGCAGTGGGATAGCGGCCTACAATGAGCAGTTCTTC
j_gene: TRBJ1-1; d_gene: -; abundance: -; v_gene: TRBV6-1; CDR3aa: CASSEDGAMNTEAFF; CDR3nt: TGTGCCAGCAGTGAAGATGGGGCTATGAACACTGAAGCTTTCTTT
j_gene: TRBJ1-5; d_gene: -; abundance: -; v_gene: TRBV4-1; CDR3aa: CASSQSDRRNSNQPQHF; CDR3nt: TGCGCCAGCAGCCAATCTGACAGGAGAAATAGCAATCAGCCCCAGCATTTT
j_gene: TRBJ2-7; d_gene: -; abundance: -; v_gene: TRBV19; CDR3aa: CASSRQVSSYEQYF; CDR3nt: TGTGCCAGTAGTCGCCAGGTGAGCTCCTACGAGCAGTACTTC
j_gene: TRBJ1-6; d_gene: TRBD1; abundance: -; v_gene: TRBV11-2; CDR3aa: CASRPGQFLLGPLHF; CDR3nt: TGTGCCAGCAGGCCGGGACAGTTTCTCTTAGGACCCCTCCACTTT
j_gene: TRBJ2-5; d_gene: TRBD1; abundance: few; v_gene: TRBV28; CDR3aa: CASSNLGGAQTQYF; CDR3nt: TGTGCCAGCAGTAATTTAGGGGGCGCGCAGACCCAGTACTTC
j_gene: TRBJ1-6; d_gene: -; abundance: -; v_gene: TRBV14; CDR3aa: CASSPPGSYNSPLHF; CDR3nt: TGTGCCAGCAGCCCTCCCGGGTCTTATAATTCACCCCTCCACTTT
j_gene: TRBJ1-5; d_gene: -; abundance: -; v_gene: TRBV29-1; CDR3aa: CSVGARENQPQHF; CDR3nt: TGCAGCGTTGGGGCCAGGGAAAATCAGCCCCAGCATTTT
j_gene: TRBJ1-4; d_gene: TRBD1; abundance: -; v_gene: TRBV2; CDR3aa: CASRNGQDNEKLFF; CDR3nt: TGTGCCAGCAGGAACGGACAGGATAATGAAAAACTGTTTTTT
j_gene: TRBJ2-7; d_gene: -; abundance: -; v_gene: TRBV5-1; CDR3aa: CASSFRGASGVGEQYF; CDR3nt: TGCGCCAGCAGCTTTCGCGGGGCATCTGGAGTGGGCGAGCAGTACTTC
j_gene: TRBJ2-1; d_gene: -; abundance: -; v_gene: TRBV25-1; CDR3aa: CASSEPRGRYNEQFF; CDR3nt: TGTGCCAGCAGTGAGCCCAGAGGCCGTTACAATGAGCAGTTCTTC
j_gene: TRBJ2-3; d_gene: TRBD2; abundance: -; v_gene: TRBV19; CDR3aa: CASSPTTSIDTQYF; CDR3nt: TGTGCCAGTAGCCCCACGACTAGCATAGATACGCAGTATTTT
j_gene: TRBJ1-1; d_gene: -; abundance: -; v_gene: TRBV6-5; CDR3aa: CASSTGTKNTEAFF; CDR3nt: TGTGCCAGCAGTACCGGGACAAAGAACACTGAAGCTTTCTTT
j_gene: TRBJ1-2; d_gene: -; abundance: -; v_gene: TRBV4-3; CDR3aa: CASSQERGHNYGYTF; CDR3nt: TGCGCCAGCAGCCAAGAAAGGGGACACAACTATGGCTACACCTTC
j_gene: TRBJ1-2; d_gene: -; abundance: -; v_gene: TRBV5-6; CDR3aa: CASSRGSSPYYGYTF; CDR3nt: TGTGCCAGCAGCCGGGGTTCGAGCCCCTACTATGGCTACACCTTC
j_gene: TRBJ1-1; d_gene: TRBD1; abundance: medium-sized; v_gene: TRBV2; CDR3aa: CASSEPRDSPKSGAFF; CDR3nt: TGTGCCAGCAGTGAACCTCGGGACAGCCCCAAATCAGGAGCTTTCTTT